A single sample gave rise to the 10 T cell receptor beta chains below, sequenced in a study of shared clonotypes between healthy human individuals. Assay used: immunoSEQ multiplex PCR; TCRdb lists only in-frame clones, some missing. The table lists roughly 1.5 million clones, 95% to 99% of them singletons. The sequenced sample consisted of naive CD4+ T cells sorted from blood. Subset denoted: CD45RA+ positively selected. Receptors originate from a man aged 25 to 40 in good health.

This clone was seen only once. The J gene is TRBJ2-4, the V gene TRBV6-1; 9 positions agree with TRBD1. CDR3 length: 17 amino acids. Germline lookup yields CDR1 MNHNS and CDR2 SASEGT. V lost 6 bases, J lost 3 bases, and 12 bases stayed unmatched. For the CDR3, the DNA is TGTGCCAGCAGCGAAAGTCCCGGGACAGGGAACAAAAACATTCAGTACTTC. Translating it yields CASSESPGTGNKNIQYF.

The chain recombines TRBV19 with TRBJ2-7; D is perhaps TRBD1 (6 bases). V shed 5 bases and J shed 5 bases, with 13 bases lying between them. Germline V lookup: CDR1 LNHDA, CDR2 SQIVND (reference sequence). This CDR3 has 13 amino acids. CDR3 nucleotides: TGTGCCAGTAGTGCCAGGACAGACCACGAGCAGTACTTC. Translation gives CASSARTDHEQYF.

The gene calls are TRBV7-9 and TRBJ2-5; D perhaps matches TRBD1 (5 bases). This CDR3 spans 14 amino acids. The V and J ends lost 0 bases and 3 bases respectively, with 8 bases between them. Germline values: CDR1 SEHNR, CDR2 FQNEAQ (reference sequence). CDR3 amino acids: CASSLAAREETQYF. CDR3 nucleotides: TGTGCCAGCAGCTTAGCGGCCAGGGAAGAGACCCAGTACTTC.

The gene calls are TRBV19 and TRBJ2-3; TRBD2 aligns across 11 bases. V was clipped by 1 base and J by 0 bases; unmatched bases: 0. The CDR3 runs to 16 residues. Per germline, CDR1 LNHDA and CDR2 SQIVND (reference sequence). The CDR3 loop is CASSIGTSGSTDTQYF. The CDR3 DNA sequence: TGTGCCAGTAGTATAGGGACTAGCGGGAGCACAGATACGCAGTATTTT.

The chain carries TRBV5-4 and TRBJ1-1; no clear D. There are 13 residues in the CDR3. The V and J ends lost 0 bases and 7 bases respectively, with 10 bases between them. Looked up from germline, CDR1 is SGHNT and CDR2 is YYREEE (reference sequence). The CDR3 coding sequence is TGTGCCAGCAGCTTGGATAGGGCCGGTGAAGCTTTCTTT. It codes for CASSLDRAGEAFF.

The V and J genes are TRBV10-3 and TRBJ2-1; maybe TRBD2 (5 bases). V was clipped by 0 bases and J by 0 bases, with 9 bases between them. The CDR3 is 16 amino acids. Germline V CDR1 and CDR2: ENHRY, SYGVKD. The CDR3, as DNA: TGTGCCATCAGTGAGTCGCCGGGGAGCTCCTACAATGAGCAGTTCTTC. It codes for CAISESPGSSYNEQFF.

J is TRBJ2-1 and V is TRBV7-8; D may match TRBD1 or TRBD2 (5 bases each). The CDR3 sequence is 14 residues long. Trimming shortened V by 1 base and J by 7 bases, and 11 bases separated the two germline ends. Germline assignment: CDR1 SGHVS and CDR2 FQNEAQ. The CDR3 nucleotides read TGTGCCAGCAGCTTAGTTGGGGGTCGGAATGAGCAGTTCTTC. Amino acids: CASSLVGGRNEQFF.

DNA of the CDR3: TGTGCCAGCAGTTCCTTGACCCGACAGGGTGAAGAGCAGTACTTC. Amino acid sequence: CASSSLTRQGEEQYF. The V and J genes are TRBV6-6 and TRBJ2-7; 7 bases fit TRBD1. Germline loops: CDR1 MNHNY, CDR2 SVGAGI (reference sequence). V was pared by 4 bases and J by 7 bases, with 13 bases of the junction left unmatched. The CDR3 runs 15 residues.

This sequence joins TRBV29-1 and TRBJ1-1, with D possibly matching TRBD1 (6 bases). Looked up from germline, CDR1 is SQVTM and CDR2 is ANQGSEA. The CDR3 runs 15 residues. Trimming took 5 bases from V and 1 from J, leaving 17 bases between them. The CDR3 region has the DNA TGCAGCGTTCGTGGGGGTTGGACAGCGAACACTGAAGCTTTCTTT. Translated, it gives CSVRGGWTANTEAFF. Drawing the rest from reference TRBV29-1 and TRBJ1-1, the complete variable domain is SAVISQKPSRDICQRGTSLTIQCQVDSQVTMMFWYRQQPGQSLTLIATANQGSEATYESGFVIDKFPISRPNLTFSTLTVSNMSPEDSSIYLCSVRGGWTANTEAFFGQGTRLTVV.

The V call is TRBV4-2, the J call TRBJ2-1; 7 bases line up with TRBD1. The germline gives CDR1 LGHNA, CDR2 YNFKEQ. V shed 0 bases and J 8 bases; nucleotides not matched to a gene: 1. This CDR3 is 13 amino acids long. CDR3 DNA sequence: TGTGCCAGCAGCCAAGAAAGGGGGCATGAGCAGTTCTTC. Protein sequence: CASSQERGHEQFF.